A single sample gave rise to the 16 T cell receptor beta chains below, sequenced in a study of Graves' ophthalmopathy and Graves' hyperthyroidism. Amplification targeted the TCR beta CDR3 regions, with RNA transcripts as the source material. After a first-round RT-PCR with HTBI primers, a second-round multiplex PCR was run. TCRdb reprocessed the multiplex PCR reads via MiXCR and lists one record per CDR3 protein. This table holds 200,000 to 300,000 distinct CDR3 sequences, around 50% found once. Sequenced input: peripheral blood. The receptors were sampled from an adult man with Graves' ophthalmopathy.

This clonotype occurred a few times. The chain joins TRBV9 to TRBJ1-6, with D hard to call. The CDR3 runs 11 residues. Germline-derived CDR1 and CDR2 are SGDLS and YYNGEE. The V end lost 4 bases, the J end lost 11 bases, and 7 bases lay between the germline ends. The CDR3 DNA reads as TGTGCCAGCAGCCACGGGACACCCCTCCACTTT. This gives the protein CASSHGTPLHF.

The rearrangement joins TRBV9 to TRBJ1-2; D gene unclear. This CDR3 spans 16 amino acids. The germline gives CDR1 SGDLS, CDR2 YYNGEE. Trimming shortened V by 0 bases and J by 1 base, and 13 bases separated the two germline ends. The CDR3 here is CASSVGRDGNNYGYTF. Here the CDR3 DNA reads TGTGCCAGCAGCGTAGGGAGGGATGGGAATAACTATGGCTACACCTTC.

The chain links TRBV7-9 to TRBJ1-6; 7 bases are a match to TRBD1. With 0 bases clipped from V and 13 bases from J, the junction kept 15 bases outside the gene matches. Germline-derived CDR1 and CDR2 are SEHNR and FQNEAQ (reference sequence). This CDR3 comprises 17 residues. CDR3 nucleotide sequence: TGTGCCAGCAGCTTAGCTGAGGCCAGGGGGGACCGTGATCCCCTCCACTTT. Translated, it gives CASSLAEARGDRDPLHF.

The chain is built from TRBV19 and TRBJ1-1; TRBD1 matches at 7 bases. The length of the CDR3 is 16 residues. The V gene end was trimmed by 3 bases and the J gene end by 3 bases; junction bases not matched to a gene: 10. Germline CDR1 LNHDA, CDR2 SQIVND (reference sequence). The CDR3 protein is CASSIPRGGDDTEAFF. The CDR3 DNA is TGTGCCAGTAGTATCCCGAGAGGGGGCGATGACACTGAAGCTTTCTTT. Drawing the rest from reference TRBV19 and TRBJ1-1, the complete variable domain is DGGITQSPKYLFRKEGQNVTLSCEQNLNHDAMYWYRQDPGQGLRLIYYSQIVNDFQKGDIAEGYSVSREKKESFPLTVTSAQKNPTAFYLCASSIPRGGDDTEAFFGQGTRLTVV.

The chain has TRBV5-1 and TRBJ2-2; 7 nucleotides match TRBD1. The DNA end favors TRBJ2-3, so the J call may be wrong. The CDR3 has 15 amino acids. Germline V gene sequence: CDR1 SGHRS, CDR2 YFSETQ. Here the CDR3 DNA reads TGCGCCAGCAGCTTGGCCACGGACAGGAGAGATACGCAGTATTTT. Translation gives CASSLATDRRDTQYF.

The rearrangement uses TRBV20-1 and TRBJ1-2; D unclear. In germline, CDR1 is DFQATT, CDR2 SNEGSKA (reference sequence). This CDR3 region has 13 residues. Trimming shortened V by 6 bases and J by 3 bases, and 14 bases separated the two germline ends. CDR3 in DNA: TGCAGTGCAAAAGAACTTCTTGACTATGGCTACACCTTC. Residues: CSAKELLDYGYTF.

This chain uses TRBV12-3 or TRBV12-4 with TRBJ1-6; D is undetermined. With 2 bases removed from V and 7 bases from J, the gap between germline ends came to 15 bases. The CDR3 spans 16 residues. This chain's CDR3 is CASSLKVFSVNSPLHF. In DNA, the CDR3 is TGTGCCAGCAGTTTAAAAGTTTTCTCGGTCAATTCACCCCTCCACTTT.

This clonotype was detected only a few times. The V call is TRBV19, the J call TRBJ2-7, with 10 bases lining up with TRBD2. The CDR3 totals 15 residues. Germline CDR1 is LNHDA and CDR2 is SQIVND (reference sequence). V lost 8 bases and J lost 1; bases outside the gene matches: 8. The CDR3 DNA is TGTGCCAGTTCGTGGCTAGCGGGAGATTCCTACGAGCAGTACTTC. It encodes CASSWLAGDSYEQYF.

Here the CDR3 reads CAISESQGQETQYF. In nucleotides, the CDR3 is TGTGCCATCAGTGAGTCGCAGGGTCAAGAGACCCAGTACTTC. The chain has TRBV10-3 and TRBJ2-5; tentatively, D is TRBD1 (5 bases). Germline lookup yields CDR1 ENHRY and CDR2 SYGVKD. The length of the CDR3 is 14 residues. The ends were cut back, 0 bases at V and 2 bases at J, with 7 bases in the middle.

The rearrangement links TRBV2 to TRBJ1-2; D is uncertain. Between the trimmed V and J ends, which lost 6 bases and 8 bases, there was a span of 10 bases. The germline CDR1 and CDR2 sequences are SNHLY and FYNNEI. The CDR3 length is 11 residues. CDR3 sequence (DNA): TGTGCCAGCAGGACCTGGAGCGGCTACACCTTC. It translates to CASRTWSGYTF.

The chain uses TRBV12-3 or TRBV12-4 and TRBJ2-7; TRBD2 agrees at 9 bases. The CDR3 consists of 15 residues. V trimming: 4 bases; J trimming: 4 bases; junction bases outside the gene matches: 8. The CDR3: CASSSVGLAKYEQYF. CDR3 nucleotide sequence: TGTGCCAGCAGTTCCGTAGGACTAGCGAAGTACGAGCAGTACTTC.

This clonotype was detected only a few times. V is TRBV7-9 and J is TRBJ2-5; the match to TRBD1 covers 7 bases. V gave up 2 bases and J gave up 4 bases; unmatched junction bases: 7. Germline CDR1 and CDR2: SEHNR and FQNEAQ (reference sequence). The CDR3 contains 15 residues. The CDR3 DNA is TGTGCCAGCAGCTTAAAGGGGGCGCTGCTAGAGACCCAGTACTTC. It translates to CASSLKGALLETQYF.

The gene calls are TRBV6-5 and TRBJ1-4; D gene unclear. V was cut by 2 bases and J by 0 bases, with 10 bases left in between. This CDR3 is 16 amino acids long. Germline CDR1 and CDR2: MNHEY and SVGAGI. The CDR3 loop reads CASSYRGGTTNEKLFF. Here the CDR3 DNA reads TGTGCCAGCAGTTACCGCGGTGGGACAACTAATGAAAAACTGTTTTTT.

This clonotype was counted only a few times. The CDR3 sequence is CATSRDGTGGETQYF. The CDR3, as DNA: TGTGCCACCAGCAGAGATGGGACGGGCGGCGAGACCCAGTACTTC. The rearrangement uses TRBV15 and TRBJ2-5; D is possibly TRBD1 or TRBD2 (5 bases each). The germline V and J ends were trimmed by 0 bases and 5 bases, with 13 bases remaining between them. Germline V CDR1 and CDR2: LNHNV, YYDKDF (reference sequence). The CDR3 is made up of 15 amino acids. The variable domain in full, completed from reference TRBV15 and TRBJ2-5, reads DAMVIQNPRYQVTQFGKPVTLSCSQTLNHNVMYWYQQKSSQAPKLLFHYYDKDFNNEADTPDNFQSRRPNTSFCFLDIRSPGLGDTAMYLCATSRDGTGGETQYFGPGTRLLVL.

This chain uses TRBV2 with TRBJ2-5; D not certain. Deletions cut 7 bases from V and 5 bases from J, with 14 bases between. Germline CDR1 is SNHLY and CDR2 is FYNNEI. The CDR3 covers 13 residues. CDR3 residues: CASIGVGGETQYF. The DNA of the CDR3 is TGTGCCAGCATTGGGGTGGGCGGTGAGACCCAGTACTTC.

The chain carries TRBV20-1 and TRBJ2-7; TRBD1 agrees at 12 bases. J gave up 6 bases and V 6 bases, and 12 bases lay outside the gene matches. This CDR3 region has 15 residues. In germline, CDR1 is DFQATT, CDR2 SNEGSKA (reference sequence). The CDR3 DNA is TGCAGTGCCAGCTCACCAGGGACAGGGGGCCCCGAGCAGTACTTC. Translated, it gives CSASSPGTGGPEQYF.